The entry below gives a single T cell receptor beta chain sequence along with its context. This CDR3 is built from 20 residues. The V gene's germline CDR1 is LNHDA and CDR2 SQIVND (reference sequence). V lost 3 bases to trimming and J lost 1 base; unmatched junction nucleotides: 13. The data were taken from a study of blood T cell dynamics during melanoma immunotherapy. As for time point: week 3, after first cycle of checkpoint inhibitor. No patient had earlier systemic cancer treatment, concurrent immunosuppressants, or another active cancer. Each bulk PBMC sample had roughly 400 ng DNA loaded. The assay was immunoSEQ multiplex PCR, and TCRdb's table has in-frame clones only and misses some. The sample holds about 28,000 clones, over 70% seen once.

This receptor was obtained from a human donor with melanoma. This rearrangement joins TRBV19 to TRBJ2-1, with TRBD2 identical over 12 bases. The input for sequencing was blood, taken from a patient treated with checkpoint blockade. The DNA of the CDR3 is TGTGCCAGTAGTATCCCTCGGACTAGCGGGACGTCTAGGTCCTACAATGAGCAGTTCTTC. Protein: CASSIPRTSGTSRSYNEQFF.